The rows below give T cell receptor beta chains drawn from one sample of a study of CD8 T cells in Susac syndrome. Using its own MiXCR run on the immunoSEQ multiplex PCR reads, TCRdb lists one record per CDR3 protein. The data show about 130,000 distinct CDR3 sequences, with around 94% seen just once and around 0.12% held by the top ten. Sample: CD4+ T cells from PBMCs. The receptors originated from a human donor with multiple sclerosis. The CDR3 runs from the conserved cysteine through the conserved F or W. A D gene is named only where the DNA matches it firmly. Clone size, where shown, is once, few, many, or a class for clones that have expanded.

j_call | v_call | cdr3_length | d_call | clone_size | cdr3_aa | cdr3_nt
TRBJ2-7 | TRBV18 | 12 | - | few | CASSPWGYEQYF | TGTGCCAGCTCACCGTGGGGTTACGAGCAGTACTTC
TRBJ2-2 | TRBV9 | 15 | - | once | CASSVVPANTGELFF | TGTGCCAGCAGCGTAGTGCCTGCGAACACCGGGGAGCTGTTTTTT
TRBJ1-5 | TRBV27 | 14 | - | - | CASSLSQYNQPQHF | TGTGCCAGCAGTTTATCACAGTACAATCAGCCCCAGCATTTT
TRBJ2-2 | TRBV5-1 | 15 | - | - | CASSLVPGDTGELFF | TGCGCCAGCAGCTTGGTCCCGGGGGACACCGGGGAGCTGTTTTTT
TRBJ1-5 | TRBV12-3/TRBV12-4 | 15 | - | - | CASSFQSFGNQPQHF | TGTGCCAGCAGTTTTCAGTCTTTTGGCAATCAGCCCCAGCATTTT
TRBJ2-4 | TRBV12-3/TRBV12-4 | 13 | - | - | CASSVAGRHIQYF | TGTGCCAGCAGTGTGGCGGGGCGGCACATTCAGTACTTC
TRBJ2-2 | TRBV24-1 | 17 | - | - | CATSDRGTSPGTGELFF | TGTGCCACCAGTGACCGTGGGACTTCCCCGGGCACCGGGGAGCTGTTTTTT
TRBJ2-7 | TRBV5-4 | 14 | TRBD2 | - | CASSAASGGYEQYF | TGTGCCAGCAGCGCGGCTAGCGGGGGCTACGAGCAGTACTTC
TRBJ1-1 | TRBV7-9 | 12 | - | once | CASSSQGYEAFF | TGTGCCAGCAGCTCGCAGGGTTATGAAGCTTTCTTT
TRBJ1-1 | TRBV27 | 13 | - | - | CASSVPGNTEAFF | TGTGCCAGCAGTGTACCCGGGAACACTGAAGCTTTCTTT